One and the same sample provided the 17 T cell receptor beta chains below, sequenced in a study of CD4 T cells in relation to SARS-CoV-2 and coronaviruses. Using immunoSEQ multiplex PCR, the repertoire was profiled, and TCRdb retains in-frame clones only, with some absent. The sample consists of 60,000 to 85,000 clones, over 90% of them appearing once. CD4+ T cells from unexposed donors were obtained before the COVID-19 pandemic (2011-2018). Sequencing was carried out using naive CD4+ T cells from PBMCs. Subset indicated: naive CD4+ T cells isolated by negative enrichment. These TCRs come from a human donor in good health.

The chain combines TRBV30 with TRBJ2-7, with unresolved D. The V and J ends lost 0 bases and 10 bases respectively, with 13 bases between them. Germline CDR1 is GTSNPN and CDR2 is SVGIG (reference sequence). This CDR3 contains 12 residues. The CDR3 nucleotides read TGTGCCTGGAGTGTACTGGAAGGCAACCAGTACTTC. This translates into CAWSVLEGNQYF. The whole variable domain, remainder taken from reference TRBV30 and TRBJ2-7, is SQTIHQWPATLVQPVGSPLSLECTVEGTSNPNLYWYRQAAGRGLQLLFYSVGIGQISSEVPQNLSASRPQDRQFILSSKKLLLSDSGFYLCAWSVLEGNQYFGPGTRLTVT.

The V gene is TRBV24-1, the J gene TRBJ2-3, with 9 bases fitting TRBD1. Trimming removed 3 bases from V and 3 bases from J; junction bases left unmatched: 6. The CDR3 sequence is 16 residues long. Looked up from germline, CDR1 is KGHDR and CDR2 is SFDVKD. Here the CDR3 reads CATSDPQGARTDTQYF. DNA of the CDR3: TGTGCCACCAGTGATCCACAGGGGGCGCGTACAGATACGCAGTATTTT.

The chain links TRBV5-4 to TRBJ2-7; D perhaps matches TRBD2 (5 bases). In germline, CDR1 is SGHNT, CDR2 YYREEE (reference sequence). The V end lost 4 bases, the J end lost 2 bases, and 13 bases lay between the germline ends. The length of the CDR3 is 14 residues. As DNA, the CDR3 is TGTGCCAGCAGCCAATCGACTAACACCTACGAGCAGTACTTC. Translating it yields CASSQSTNTYEQYF.

This rearrangement joins TRBV24-1 to TRBJ2-4; 8 bases are a match to TRBD1. V shed 1 base and J 8 bases; nucleotides not matched to a gene: 12. Germline V gene lookup returns CDR1 KGHDR and CDR2 SFDVKD. The CDR3 sequence is 17 residues long. The CDR3 DNA reads TGTGCCACCAGTGATTTTTACCCCGACAGGGGTGAGGACATTCAGTACTTC. This encodes CATSDFYPDRGEDIQYF.

The chain recombines TRBV7-2 with TRBJ2-5, with unresolved D. CDR3 length: 11 amino acids. Germline CDR1 and CDR2: SGHTA and FQGNSA. V lost 3 bases and J lost 5, with 4 bases in between. CDR3 coding DNA: TGTGCCAGCAGCTTCTTTGAGACCCAGTACTTC. Its protein is CASSFFETQYF.

The chain links TRBV11-2 to TRBJ1-1; TRBD1 matches at 8 bases. This CDR3 contains 18 residues. With 3 bases clipped from V and 1 base from J, the junction kept 13 bases outside the gene matches. Germline CDR1 reads SGHAT; CDR2 reads FQNNGV. The chain's CDR3 is CASSFISIAGGKNTEAFF. CDR3 DNA: TGTGCCAGCAGCTTCATTTCGATAGCAGGGGGCAAGAACACTGAAGCTTTCTTT.

The V call is TRBV7-9, the J call TRBJ1-2; D possibly corresponds to TRBD1 (5 bases). Deletions cut 3 bases from V and 1 base from J, with 9 bases between. Germline CDR1 reads SEHNR; CDR2 reads FQNEAQ (reference sequence). CDR3 length: 14 residues. This chain's CDR3 is CASSFRRGNYGYTF. The CDR3 region has the DNA TGTGCCAGCAGCTTCAGAAGGGGTAACTATGGCTACACCTTC. Together with reference TRBV7-9 and TRBJ1-2, the CDR3 gives the full variable domain: DTGVSQNPRHKITKRGQNVTFRCDPISEHNRLYWYRQTLGQGPEFLTYFQNEAQLEKSRLLSDRFSAERPKGSFSTLEIQRTEQGDSAMYLCASSFRRGNYGYTFGSGTRLTVV.

This chain links TRBV6-5 with TRBJ1-4; D unresolved. The CDR3 spans 15 residues. V lost 6 bases and J lost 8, with 19 bases in between. Per germline, CDR1 MNHEY and CDR2 SVGAGI. The CDR3 region is CASRSSGVPREKLFF. CDR3 DNA: TGTGCCAGCAGGAGCTCAGGAGTTCCTAGGGAAAAACTGTTTTTT.

The CDR3 spells CASSQRGQGITNEKLFF. Written as DNA, the CDR3 is TGTGCCAGCAGCCAAAGGGGACAGGGAATCACTAATGAAAAACTGTTTTTT. This chain links TRBV3-1 (or the pseudogene TRBV3-2) with TRBJ1-4; TRBD1 agrees at 9 bases. J gave up 2 bases and V 2 bases, and 6 bases lay outside the gene matches. The CDR3 length is 17 residues. The germline CDR1 and CDR2 sequences are LGHDT and YNNKEL (reference sequence).

Of note for this clone: At one end, the junction sequence differs from germline, possibly due to a read error. The rearrangement uses TRBV27 and TRBJ1-4; the D gene is possibly TRBD1 (6 bases). Per the germline V gene, CDR1 is MNHEY and CDR2 is SMNVEV (reference sequence). The CDR3 loop spans 14 amino acids. In nucleotides, the CDR3 is TGTGCCACCAGTAACGGGGGGCTTAGTGAAAAACTGTTTTTT. Its translation: CATSNGGLSEKLFF.

V usage is TRBV10-3 and J usage is TRBJ1-1, with TRBD1 as a possible D gene (5 bases). Trimming removed 8 bases from V and 0 bases from J, with 10 bases in between. The CDR3 consists of 13 residues. Germline V gene data show CDR1 as ENHRY and CDR2 as SYGVKD. DNA for the CDR3: TGTGCCATCCGGAGACAGATGAACACTGAAGCTTTCTTT. Protein: CAIRRQMNTEAFF.

This chain connects TRBV5-1 to TRBJ1-2; TRBD1 agrees at 7 bases. Germline CDR1 is SGHRS and CDR2 is YFSETQ. With V trimmed by 1 base and J by 3 bases, 3 bases remained unmatched. This CDR3 has 14 residues. The CDR3 DNA sequence: TGCGCCAGCAGCTTGACAGGGGAGGACTATGGCTACACCTTC. Its protein product is CASSLTGEDYGYTF.

The chain couples TRBV1 to TRBJ2-7; TRBD2, the table's D call, was not compared with the DNA. TRBV1 is classified as a pseudogene. This CDR3 spans 17 amino acids. CDR3 in DNA: TGCACCAGCAGCCAAGGGAGAGTAGCGGGGGACTCCTACGAGCAGTACTTC. Translating it yields CTSSQGRVAGDSYEQYF.

The CDR3 loop is CASGQGASGVTGELFF. The CDR3 nucleotides read TGTGCCAGCGGCCAAGGGGCTAGCGGGGTCACCGGGGAGCTGTTTTTT. This sequence joins TRBV9 and TRBJ2-2, with TRBD2 matching over 9 bases. This CDR3 has 16 residues. Trimming took 7 bases from V and 4 from J; bases not matched to a gene: 11. CDR1 is SGDLS, CDR2 YYNGEE, per germline. Drawing the rest from reference TRBV9 and TRBJ2-2, the complete variable domain is DSGVTQTPKHLITATGQRVTLRCSPRSGDLSVYWYQQSLDQGLQFLIQYYNGEERAKGNILERFSAQQFPDLHSELNLSSLELGDSALYFCASGQGASGVTGELFFGEGSRLTVL.

Only one count was recorded for this clone. The chain joins TRBV11-3 to TRBJ2-7; D is unclear. This CDR3 is 14 amino acids long. Trimming removed 1 base at V and 5 bases at J, with 12 bases between. Germline assignment: CDR1 SGHNT and CDR2 YENEEA. The chain's CDR3 is CASSLGNSRDEQYF. CDR3 DNA: TGTGCCAGCAGCTTAGGTAACAGTCGGGACGAGCAGTACTTC.

The chain combines TRBV3-1 (or the pseudogene TRBV3-2) with TRBJ1-1; D unresolved. The CDR3 is made up of 13 amino acids. With 4 bases removed from V and 4 bases from J, the gap between germline ends came to 10 bases. Germline loops: CDR1 LGHDT, CDR2 YNNKEL (reference sequence). Here the CDR3 DNA reads TGTGCCAGCAGCCGCCGCCGTGGCACTGAAGCTTTCTTT. Translating it yields CASSRRRGTEAFF.

This chain links TRBV30 with TRBJ2-3, with D possibly TRBD1 on 6 matching bases. From germline, CDR1 is GTSNPN and CDR2 SVGIG (reference sequence). The CDR3 extends over 14 amino acids. Deletions cut 3 bases from V and 0 bases from J, with 10 bases between. Here the CDR3 reads CAWRTGPSTDTQYF. The CDR3 DNA reads TGTGCCTGGAGGACAGGACCTAGCACAGATACGCAGTATTTT.